These 28 T cell receptor beta chains share one sample of origin, sequenced in a study of blood T cell repertoires in COVID-19. The method was immunoSEQ multiplex PCR; TCRdb's version includes in-frame clones alone and lacks a portion of them. This table has a few hundred thousand clones, around 84% appearing once. What was sequenced was peripheral blood. These receptors originate from a woman aged 18 to 35 with acute or convalescent COVID-19.

The chain has TRBV5-1 and TRBJ2-7; perhaps TRBD1 as D (5 bases). This CDR3 region has 14 residues. The V gene lost 5 bases and the J gene lost 5 bases, with 17 bases spanning the gap. CDR1 SGHRS and CDR2 YFSETQ come from the germline V gene. CDR3 protein: CASSNKGADNEQYF. The CDR3 DNA reads TGCGCCAGCAGTAATAAAGGGGCAGACAACGAGCAGTACTTC.

The chain combines TRBV4-2 with TRBJ1-4; no firm D call. Looked up from germline, CDR1 is LGHNA and CDR2 is YNFKEQ. The CDR3 contains 13 residues. V was cut by 1 base and J by 6 bases, with 6 bases left in between. The CDR3 region is CASSQGRDEKLFF. The CDR3 DNA sequence: TGTGCCAGCAGCCAAGGTCGCGATGAAAAACTGTTTTTT.

This clone was seen more than once but under ten times. V is TRBV4-2 and J is TRBJ1-2, with D possibly TRBD1 on 5 matching bases. The CDR3 consists of 15 residues. Germline V gene sequence: CDR1 LGHNA, CDR2 YNFKEQ. V lost 4 bases and J 4 bases, leaving 16 bases between the germline ends. Here the CDR3 reads CASSPTVGGLYGYTF. Here the CDR3 DNA reads TGTGCCAGCAGCCCTACCGTGGGGGGACTCTATGGCTACACCTTC.

The chain carries TRBV28 and TRBJ1-2, with TRBD1 matching 9 bases. The CDR3 loop spans 16 amino acids. Germline V CDR1 and CDR2: MDHEN, SYDVKM. The trim removed 1 base at V and 2 bases at J, leaving 5 bases unmatched. The CDR3 coding sequence is TGTGCCAGCAGTTTATATCCGACAGGGGGAAACTATGGCTACACCTTC. Amino acids: CASSLYPTGGNYGYTF.

This clone was picked up a small number of times. The chain links TRBV6-5 to TRBJ2-3, with 8 bases matching TRBD2. Per the germline V gene, CDR1 is MNHEY and CDR2 is SVGAGI. V gave up 5 bases and J gave up 4 bases; unmatched junction bases: 5. This CDR3 is built from 14 residues. The CDR3 DNA reads TGTGCCAGCAGTAGGCGGGAGGAGCCAGATACGCAGTATTTT. The encoded protein is CASSRREEPDTQYF.

The chain uses TRBV3-1 (or the pseudogene TRBV3-2) and TRBJ2-7, with 13 bases that match TRBD2. This CDR3 spans 15 amino acids. J lost 7 bases, V lost 2 bases, and 5 bases had no gene match. Germline CDR1 is LGHDT and CDR2 is YNNKEL (reference sequence). This CDR3 reads CASSQTSGGAEEQYF. In DNA, the CDR3 is TGTGCCAGCAGCCAAACTAGCGGGGGGGCAGAAGAGCAGTACTTC.

This clone was observed a few times. J is TRBJ1-5 and V is TRBV28; 8 positions agree with TRBD1. The CDR3 covers 14 residues. Germline CDR1 reads MDHEN; CDR2 reads SYDVKM. With V trimmed by 5 bases and J by 6 bases, 6 bases remained unmatched. CDR3 DNA sequence: TGTGCCAGCAGTCCTCCAGGGGGCTCTCAGCCCCAGCATTTT. This translates into CASSPPGGSQPQHF.

The V gene is TRBV2, the J gene TRBJ2-5; D perhaps matches TRBD2 (5 bases). Germline CDR1 SNHLY, CDR2 FYNNEI. This CDR3 has 11 residues. Trimming removed 8 bases from V and 5 bases from J, with 9 bases in between. The CDR3 region has the DNA TGTGCCAGCGGACTCGAGGAGACCCAGTACTTC. Translated: CASGLEETQYF.

CDR3: CATSEAHGGTSPGELFF. DNA of the CDR3: TGTGCCACCAGTGAGGCCCATGGTGGGACTAGTCCCGGGGAGCTGTTTTTT. This chain links TRBV24-1 with TRBJ2-2; TRBD2 agrees at 8 bases. The J segment lost 6 bases and the V segment lost 4 bases, leaving 12 bases of the junction unmatched. Per germline, CDR1 KGHDR and CDR2 SFDVKD. The CDR3 has 17 amino acids.

This sequence joins TRBV28 and TRBJ1-2; D gene ambiguous. Germline CDR1 MDHEN, CDR2 SYDVKM. This CDR3 contains 13 residues. V gave up 3 bases and J gave up 6 bases, with 11 bases separating them. CDR3 in DNA: TGTGCCAGCAGTTTGATACAGTCCGATGGCTACACCTTC. Protein: CASSLIQSDGYTF.

This chain links TRBV28 with TRBJ1-1, with a possible D match to TRBD1 (6 bases). The CDR3 loop spans 19 amino acids. Looked up from germline, CDR1 is MDHEN and CDR2 is SYDVKM. Trimming cost V 6 bases and J 5 bases, with 31 bases left between them. The CDR3 DNA follows: TGTGCCAGCAGCAGATCGGGGCGCGACAGGCGAAGGTCGGAAACTGAAGCTTTCTTT. This gives the protein CASSRSGRDRRRSETEAFF.

The rearrangement links TRBV19 to TRBJ2-7, with TRBD1 matching over 7 bases. The CDR3 is 12 amino acids. The junction had 7 bases not matched to a gene; V was cut back by 10 bases and J by 4 bases. Germline CDR1 reads LNHDA; CDR2 reads SQIVND (reference sequence). CDR3 protein: CATRDSVYEQYF. CDR3 nucleotides: TGTGCCACCCGGGACAGCGTATACGAGCAGTACTTC.

In its sample, this clone was seen once. This chain links TRBV10-1 with TRBJ2-5, with 14 bases aligning to TRBD2. This CDR3 region has 15 residues. V shed 2 bases and J 4 bases; nucleotides not matched to a gene: 0. Per the germline V gene, CDR1 is WNHNN and CDR2 is SYGVQD (reference sequence). CDR3 in amino acids: CASSEGLAGGETQYF. CDR3 DNA sequence: TGCGCCAGCAGTGAGGGACTAGCGGGGGGAGAGACCCAGTACTTC.

At least ten counts were recorded for this clone. Here the CDR3 reads CASRLLGNTEAFF. In DNA, the CDR3 is TGTGCCAGCAGGTTGCTAGGGAACACTGAAGCTTTCTTT. The J gene is TRBJ1-1, the V gene TRBV2, with D unresolved. This CDR3 comprises 13 residues. Deletions cut 6 bases from V and 1 base from J, with 9 bases between. Looked up from germline, CDR1 is SNHLY and CDR2 is FYNNEI.

The chain is built from TRBV5-1 and TRBJ2-5, with 10 nucleotides matching TRBD1. Per germline, CDR1 SGHRS and CDR2 YFSETQ. The CDR3 consists of 15 residues. V gave up 4 bases and J gave up 4 bases; unmatched junction bases: 7. CDR3 DNA sequence: TGCGCCAGCAGCGGGGGGACAGGGGAACGAGAGACCCAGTACTTC. Translated: CASSGGTGERETQYF. Combining the CDR3 with reference TRBV5-1 and TRBJ2-5 gives the whole variable domain KAGVTQTPRYLIKTRGQQVTLSCSPISGHRSVSWYQQTPGQGLQFLFEYFSETQRNKGNFPGRFSGRQFSNSRSEMNVSTLELGDSALYLCASSGGTGERETQYFGPGTRLLVL.

This clone was recorded many times. This chain joins TRBV11-2 and TRBJ1-1; D is unclear. Germline V gene sequence: CDR1 SGHAT, CDR2 FQNNGV. Between the trimmed V and J ends, which lost 0 bases and 9 bases, there was a span of 14 bases. The CDR3 length is 14 residues. The CDR3 sequence: CASSLDYAGLKAFF. The CDR3, as DNA: TGTGCCAGCAGCTTAGATTACGCAGGACTGAAAGCTTTCTTT.

The rearrangement joins TRBV6-5 to TRBJ1-6; D not resolved. V dropped 5 bases and J dropped 9 bases, with 17 bases sitting between them. CDR3 length: 15 amino acids. Germline values: CDR1 MNHEY, CDR2 SVGAGI. The DNA of the CDR3 is TGTGCCAGCAGTCGCTGGGAGGGCTCAGGTTCACCCCTCCACTTT. This codes for CASSRWEGSGSPLHF.

The chain has TRBV3-1 (or the pseudogene TRBV3-2) and TRBJ2-3; 9 nucleotides align to TRBD2. This CDR3 has 14 residues. The V segment lost 5 bases and the J segment 0 bases; nucleotides outside the gene matches: 0. CDR1 and CDR2 (germline): LGHDT, YNNKEL (reference sequence). CDR3 sequence (DNA): TGTGCCAGCAGCACTAGCGGGAGCACAGATACGCAGTATTTT. Residues: CASSTSGSTDTQYF.

The CDR3 loop reads CAWSVSGGSGKLFF. Written as DNA, the CDR3 is TGTGCCTGGAGTGTATCAGGGGGCAGTGGAAAACTGTTTTTT. V is TRBV30 and J is TRBJ1-4; 8 bases line up with TRBD1. The CDR3 has 14 residues. The V gene end was trimmed by 0 bases and the J gene end by 10 bases; junction bases not matched to a gene: 7. CDR1 GTSNPN and CDR2 SVGIG come from the germline V gene (reference sequence). Drawing the rest from reference TRBV30 and TRBJ1-4, the complete variable domain is SQTIHQWPATLVQPVGSPLSLECTVEGTSNPNLYWYRQAAGRGLQLLFYSVGIGQISSEVPQNLSASRPQDRQFILSSKKLLLSDSGFYLCAWSVSGGSGKLFFGSGTQLSVL.

The chain is built from TRBV28 and TRBJ1-4; TRBD1 might be the D (6 bases). Germline CDR1 is MDHEN and CDR2 is SYDVKM. The CDR3 contains 16 residues. The germline V and J ends were trimmed by 7 bases and 0 bases, with 15 bases remaining between them. The CDR3 coding sequence is TGTGCCAGCACCGGGGGGCGGTTTGCAACTAATGAAAAACTGTTTTTT. Residues: CASTGGRFATNEKLFF. Combining the CDR3 with reference TRBV28 and TRBJ1-4 gives the whole variable domain DVKVTQSSRYLVKRTGEKVFLECVQDMDHENMFWYRQDPGLGLRLIYFSYDVKMKEKGDIPEGYSVSREKKERFSLILESASTNQTSMYLCASTGGRFATNEKLFFGSGTQLSVL.

The table lists this clone with many counts. The chain employs TRBV7-2 and TRBJ2-5; possibly TRBD2 for D (7 bases). In germline, CDR1 is SGHTA, CDR2 FQGNSA. The ends were cut back, 2 bases at V and 5 bases at J, with 12 bases in the middle. CDR3 length equals 14 residues. This CDR3 is CASSLRGGRETQYF. The DNA of the CDR3 is TGTGCCAGCAGCTTAAGGGGGGGCCGGGAGACCCAGTACTTC. The full variable domain, its missing parts supplied by reference TRBV7-2 and TRBJ2-5, is GAGVSQSPSNKVTEKGKDVELRCDPISGHTALYWYRQSLGQGLEFLIYFQGNSAPDKSGLPSDRFSAERTGGSVSTLTIQRTQQEDSAVYLCASSLRGGRETQYFGPGTRLLVL.

This chain joins TRBV5-6 and TRBJ2-1; 12 bases are shared with TRBD1. Germline assignment: CDR1 SGHDT and CDR2 YYEEEE. V was clipped by 3 bases and J by 6 bases; unmatched bases: 16. This CDR3 has 19 residues. The CDR3 sequence: CASSSPGTGGGFLGNEQFF. In nucleotides, the CDR3 is TGTGCCAGCAGCTCCCCGGGGACAGGGGGCGGTTTTTTAGGCAATGAGCAGTTCTTC.

The chain combines TRBV9 with TRBJ1-3; perhaps TRBD1 as D (6 bases). The CDR3 covers 17 residues. V lost 3 bases to trimming and J lost 0 bases, with 16 bases between them. CDR1 and CDR2 from the germline V gene are SGDLS and YYNGEE. The CDR3 DNA reads TGTGCCAGCAGCGCTTCAACAGGGTCGGGCTCTGGAAACACCATATATTTT. Protein sequence: CASSASTGSGSGNTIYF.

This chain uses TRBV4-2 with TRBJ1-2; D may be TRBD1 (6 bases). The CDR3 is made up of 15 amino acids. V was pared by 3 bases and J by 6 bases, with 17 bases between. The V gene's germline CDR1 is LGHNA and CDR2 YNFKEQ. CDR3 nucleotide sequence: TGTGCCAGCAGCCAGGATCCCCGGACAGAGCATGGCTACACCTTC. Its protein product is CASSQDPRTEHGYTF.

V gene TRBV3-1 (or the pseudogene TRBV3-2) combines with J gene TRBJ1-1; D may be TRBD1 (6 bases). V was shortened by 1 base and J by 1 base, with 16 bases between the two germline ends. Germline values: CDR1 LGHDT, CDR2 YNNKEL (reference sequence). This CDR3 has 17 amino acids. The CDR3 region has the DNA TGTGCCAGCAGCCAAGGTCCCCAGGGGAGAGGGAACACTGAAGCTTTCTTT. The encoded protein is CASSQGPQGRGNTEAFF.

The V and J genes are TRBV5-1 and TRBJ1-2; D not resolved. CDR3 length: 16 residues. The ends were cut back, 0 bases at V and 8 bases at J, with 20 bases in the middle. Per the germline V gene, CDR1 is SGHRS and CDR2 is YFSETQ. The CDR3 loop is CASSLAYEAVTAGYTF. DNA for the CDR3: TGCGCCAGCAGCTTGGCCTATGAGGCCGTAACGGCCGGCTACACCTTC.

The chain has TRBV5-1 and TRBJ2-2; 7 bases align to TRBD1. The ends lost 4 bases at V and 6 bases at J; junction bases unmatched: 12. CDR3 size: 16 residues. Germline assignment: CDR1 SGHRS and CDR2 YFSETQ. The CDR3 DNA reads TGCGCCAGCAGCCCGGGACAGCGAGTAGGGGCCGGGGAGCTGTTTTTT. It is translated as CASSPGQRVGAGELFF.

This rearrangement joins TRBV5-1 to TRBJ2-7; 7 positions match TRBD1. The V segment lost 4 bases and the J segment 4 bases; nucleotides outside the gene matches: 5. Per the germline V gene, CDR1 is SGHRS and CDR2 is YFSETQ. The CDR3 is 13 amino acids. In nucleotides, the CDR3 is TGCGCCAGCAGCGGGGGACAGTTATACGAGCAGTACTTC. It translates to CASSGGQLYEQYF.